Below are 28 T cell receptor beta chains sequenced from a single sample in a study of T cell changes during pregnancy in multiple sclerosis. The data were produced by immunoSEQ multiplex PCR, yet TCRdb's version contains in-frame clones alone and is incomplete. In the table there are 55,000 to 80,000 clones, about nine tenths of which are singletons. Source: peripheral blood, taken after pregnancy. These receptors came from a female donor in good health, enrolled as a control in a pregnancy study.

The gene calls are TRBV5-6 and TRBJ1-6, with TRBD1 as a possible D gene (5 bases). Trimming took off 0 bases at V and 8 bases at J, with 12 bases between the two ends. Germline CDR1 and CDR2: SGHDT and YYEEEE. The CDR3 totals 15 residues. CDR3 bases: TGTGCCAGCAGCTTGGGGCAGGGAATTTATTCACCCCTCCACTTT. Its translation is CASSLGQGIYSPLHF. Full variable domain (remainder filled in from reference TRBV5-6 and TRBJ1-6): DAGVTQSPTHLIKTRGQQVTLRCSPKSGHDTVSWYQQALGQGPQFIFQYYEEEERQRGNFPDRFSGHQFPNYSSELNVNALLLGDSALYLCASSLGQGIYSPLHFGNGTRLTVT.

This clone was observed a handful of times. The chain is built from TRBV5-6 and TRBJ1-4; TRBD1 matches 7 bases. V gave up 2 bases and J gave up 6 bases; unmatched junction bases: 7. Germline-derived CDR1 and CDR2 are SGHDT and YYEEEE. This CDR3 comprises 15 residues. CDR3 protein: CASSLEGARDEKLFF. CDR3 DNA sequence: TGTGCCAGCAGCTTAGAGGGGGCGAGGGATGAAAAACTGTTTTTT.

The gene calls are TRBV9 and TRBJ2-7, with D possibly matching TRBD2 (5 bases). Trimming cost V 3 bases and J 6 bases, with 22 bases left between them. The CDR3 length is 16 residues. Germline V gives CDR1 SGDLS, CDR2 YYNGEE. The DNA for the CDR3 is TGTGCCAGCAGCGCCCAGCCCGGGCAGGTCGAGGGCGAGCAGTACTTC. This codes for CASSAQPGQVEGEQYF.

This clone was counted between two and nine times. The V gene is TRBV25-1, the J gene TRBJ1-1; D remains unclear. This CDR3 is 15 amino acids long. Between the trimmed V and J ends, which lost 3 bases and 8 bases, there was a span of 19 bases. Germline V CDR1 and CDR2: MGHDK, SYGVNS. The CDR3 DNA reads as TGTGCCAGCAGTGACACGATGAAGACGGAGGACGAAGCTTTCTTT. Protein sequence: CASSDTMKTEDEAFF.

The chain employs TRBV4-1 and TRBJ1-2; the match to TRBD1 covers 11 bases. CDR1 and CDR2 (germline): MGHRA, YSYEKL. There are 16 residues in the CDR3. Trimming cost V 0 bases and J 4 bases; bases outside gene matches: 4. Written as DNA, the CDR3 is TGCGCCAGCAGCCAAGATCGTGGGACAGGGGGCTATGGCTACACCTTC. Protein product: CASSQDRGTGGYGYTF.

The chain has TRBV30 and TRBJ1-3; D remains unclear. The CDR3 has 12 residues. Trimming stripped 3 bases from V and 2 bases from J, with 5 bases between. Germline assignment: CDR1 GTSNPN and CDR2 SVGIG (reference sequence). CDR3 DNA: TGTGCCTGGAGCCGGGCTGGAAACACCATATATTTT. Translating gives CAWSRAGNTIYF.

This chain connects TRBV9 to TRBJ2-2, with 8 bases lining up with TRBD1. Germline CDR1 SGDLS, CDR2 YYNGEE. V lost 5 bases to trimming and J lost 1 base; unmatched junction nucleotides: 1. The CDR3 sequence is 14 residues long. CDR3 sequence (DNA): TGTGCCAGCAGGGGGACAGGGAACACCGGGGAGCTGTTTTTT. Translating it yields CASRGTGNTGELFF. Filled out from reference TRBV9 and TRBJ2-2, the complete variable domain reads DSGVTQTPKHLITATGQRVTLRCSPRSGDLSVYWYQQSLDQGLQFLIQYYNGEERAKGNILERFSAQQFPDLHSELNLSSLELGDSALYFCASRGTGNTGELFFGEGSRLTVL.

Here the CDR3 DNA reads TGTGCCTGGAGTCGGACTAGCGGGAGGGTGGGCATTCAGTACTTC. As protein: CAWSRTSGRVGIQYF. V is TRBV30 and J is TRBJ2-4; 15 bases are shared with TRBD2. This CDR3 has 15 residues. In germline, CDR1 is GTSNPN, CDR2 SVGIG (reference sequence). J lost 9 bases, V lost 2 bases, and 5 bases had no gene match.

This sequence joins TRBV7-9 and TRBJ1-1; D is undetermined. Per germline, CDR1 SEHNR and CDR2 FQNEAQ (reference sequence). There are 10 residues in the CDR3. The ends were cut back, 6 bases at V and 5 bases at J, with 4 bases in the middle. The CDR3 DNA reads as TGTGCCAGCAGGTCAACTGAAGCTTTCTTT. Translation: CASRSTEAFF.

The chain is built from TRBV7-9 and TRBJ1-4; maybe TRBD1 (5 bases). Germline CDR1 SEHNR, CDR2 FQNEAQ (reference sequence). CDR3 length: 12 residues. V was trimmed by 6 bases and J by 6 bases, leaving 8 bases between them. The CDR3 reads CASRGGDEKLFF. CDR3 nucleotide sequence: TGTGCCAGCAGGGGAGGGGATGAAAAACTGTTTTTT.

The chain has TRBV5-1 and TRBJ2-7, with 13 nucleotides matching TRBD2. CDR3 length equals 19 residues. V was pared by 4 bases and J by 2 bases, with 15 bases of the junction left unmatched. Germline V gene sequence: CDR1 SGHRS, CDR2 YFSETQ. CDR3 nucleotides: TGCGCCAGCAGCCCATGGACTAGCGGGAGCCCTAGCGAACCCTACGAGCAGTACTTC. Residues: CASSPWTSGSPSEPYEQYF.

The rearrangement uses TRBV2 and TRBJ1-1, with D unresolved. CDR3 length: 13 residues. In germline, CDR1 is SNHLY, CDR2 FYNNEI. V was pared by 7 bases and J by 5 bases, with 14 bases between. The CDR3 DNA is TGTGCCAGCATTATGGCAGAGGGAACTGAAGCTTTCTTT. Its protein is CASIMAEGTEAFF.

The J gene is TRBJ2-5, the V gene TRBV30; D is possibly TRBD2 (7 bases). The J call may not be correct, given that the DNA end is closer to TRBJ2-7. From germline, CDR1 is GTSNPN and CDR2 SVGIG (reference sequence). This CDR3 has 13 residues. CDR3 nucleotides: TGTGCCTGGAGGGGGGGGCCCTCCTACGAGCAGTACTTC. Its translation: CAWRGGPSYEQYF.

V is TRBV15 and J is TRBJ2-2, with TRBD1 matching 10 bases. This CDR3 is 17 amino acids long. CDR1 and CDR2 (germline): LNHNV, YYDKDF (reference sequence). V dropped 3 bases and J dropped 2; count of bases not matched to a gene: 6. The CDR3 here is CATSRTRQGANTGELFF. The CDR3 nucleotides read TGTGCCACCAGCAGGACCAGACAGGGGGCTAACACCGGGGAGCTGTTTTTT.

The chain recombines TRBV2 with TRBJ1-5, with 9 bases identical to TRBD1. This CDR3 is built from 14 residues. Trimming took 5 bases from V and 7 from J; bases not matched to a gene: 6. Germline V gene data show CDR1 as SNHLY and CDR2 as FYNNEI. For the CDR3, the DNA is TGTGCCAGCAGTACACAGGGGGCTTGGCAGCCCCAGCATTTT. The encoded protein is CASSTQGAWQPQHF.

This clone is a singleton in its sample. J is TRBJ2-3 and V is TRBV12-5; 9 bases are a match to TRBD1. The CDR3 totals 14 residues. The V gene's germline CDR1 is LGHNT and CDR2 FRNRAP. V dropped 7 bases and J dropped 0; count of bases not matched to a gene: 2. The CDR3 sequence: CASVTGGSTDTQYF. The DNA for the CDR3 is TGTGCTAGTGTGACAGGGGGTAGCACAGATACGCAGTATTTT.

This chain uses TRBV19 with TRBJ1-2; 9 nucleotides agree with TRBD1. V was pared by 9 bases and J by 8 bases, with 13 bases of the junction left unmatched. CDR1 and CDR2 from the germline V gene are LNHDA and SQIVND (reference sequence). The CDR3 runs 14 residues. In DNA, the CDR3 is TGTGCCAGCAGTCCTGGACAGGGGAACTGGGGCTACACCTTC. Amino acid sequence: CASSPGQGNWGYTF.

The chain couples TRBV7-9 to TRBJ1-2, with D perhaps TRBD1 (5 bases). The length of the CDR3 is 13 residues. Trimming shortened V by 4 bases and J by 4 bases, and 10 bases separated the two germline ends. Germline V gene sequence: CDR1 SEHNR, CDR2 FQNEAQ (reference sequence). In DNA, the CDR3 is TGTGCCAGCAGCTGGGAGGGACGCTATGGCTACACCTTC. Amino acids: CASSWEGRYGYTF.

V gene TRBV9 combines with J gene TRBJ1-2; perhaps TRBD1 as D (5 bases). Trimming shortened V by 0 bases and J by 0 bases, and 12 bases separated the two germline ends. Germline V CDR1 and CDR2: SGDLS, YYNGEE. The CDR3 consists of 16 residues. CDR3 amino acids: CASSVEAGTSNYGYTF. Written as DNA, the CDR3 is TGTGCCAGCAGCGTAGAGGCAGGGACTTCTAACTATGGCTACACCTTC. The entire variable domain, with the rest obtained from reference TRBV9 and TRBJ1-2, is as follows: DSGVTQTPKHLITATGQRVTLRCSPRSGDLSVYWYQQSLDQGLQFLIQYYNGEERAKGNILERFSAQQFPDLHSELNLSSLELGDSALYFCASSVEAGTSNYGYTFGSGTRLTVV.

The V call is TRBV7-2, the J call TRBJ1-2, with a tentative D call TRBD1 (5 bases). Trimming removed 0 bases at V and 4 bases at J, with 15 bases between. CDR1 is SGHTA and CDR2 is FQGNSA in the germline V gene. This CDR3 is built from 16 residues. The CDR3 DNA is TGTGCCAGCAGCTTAGCTCCGGCAGGGTCGGGCTATGGCTACACCTTC. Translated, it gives CASSLAPAGSGYGYTF.

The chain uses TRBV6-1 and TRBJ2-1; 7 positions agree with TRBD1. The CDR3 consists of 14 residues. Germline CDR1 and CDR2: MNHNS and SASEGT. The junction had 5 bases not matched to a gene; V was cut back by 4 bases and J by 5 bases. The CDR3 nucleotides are TGTGCCAGCAGTGCTAGGACAGGCGACAATGAGCAGTTCTTC. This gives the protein CASSARTGDNEQFF.

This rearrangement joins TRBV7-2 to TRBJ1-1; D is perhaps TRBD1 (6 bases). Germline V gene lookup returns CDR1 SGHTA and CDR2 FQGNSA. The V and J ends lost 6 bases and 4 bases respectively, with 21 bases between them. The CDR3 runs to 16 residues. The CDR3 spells CASSPDSGGGSTEAFF. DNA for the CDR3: TGTGCCAGCAGTCCGGACAGTGGAGGCGGAAGCACTGAAGCTTTCTTT.

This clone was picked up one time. The CDR3 coding sequence is TGTGCCAGCACCCTGGGGCTAGCGGGCGATACCGGGGAGCTGTTTTTT. Residues: CASTLGLAGDTGELFF. This chain uses TRBV2 with TRBJ2-2, with 8 bases identical to TRBD2. The J segment lost 5 bases and the V segment lost 7 bases, leaving 12 bases of the junction unmatched. CDR3 length equals 16 residues. CDR1 SNHLY and CDR2 FYNNEI come from the germline V gene.

DNA for the CDR3: TGTGCCAGCAGCATCCCTCACCGGAGTATGGAGACCCAGTACTTC. Its translation is CASSIPHRSMETQYF. The chain is built from TRBV7-9 and TRBJ2-5; D unresolved. The germline V and J ends were trimmed by 5 bases and 5 bases, with 18 bases remaining between them. Germline V CDR1 and CDR2: SEHNR, FQNEAQ (reference sequence). CDR3 length equals 15 residues.

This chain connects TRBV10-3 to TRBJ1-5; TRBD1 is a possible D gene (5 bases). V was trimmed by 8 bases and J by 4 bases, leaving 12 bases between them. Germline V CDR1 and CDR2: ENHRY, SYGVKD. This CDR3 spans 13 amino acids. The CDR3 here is CAIGGGPNQPQHF. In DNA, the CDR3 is TGTGCCATCGGCGGGGGACCAAATCAGCCCCAGCATTTT.

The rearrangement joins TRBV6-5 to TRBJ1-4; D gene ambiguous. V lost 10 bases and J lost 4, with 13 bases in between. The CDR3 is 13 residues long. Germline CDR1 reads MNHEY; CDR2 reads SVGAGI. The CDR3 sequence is CATTGRINEKLFF. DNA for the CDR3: TGTGCCACCACCGGGAGAATTAATGAAAAACTGTTTTTT.

CDR3 in DNA: TGTGCCAGCAGCTTAGATCGGGAGCTTGCCAAAAACATTCAGTACTTC. Translation gives CASSLDRELAKNIQYF. This rearrangement joins TRBV7-9 to TRBJ2-4; the D gene is possibly TRBD2 (6 bases). The germline V gene encodes CDR1 SEHNR and CDR2 FQNEAQ (reference sequence). The CDR3 contains 16 residues. V was cut by 1 base and J by 1 base, with 11 bases left in between.

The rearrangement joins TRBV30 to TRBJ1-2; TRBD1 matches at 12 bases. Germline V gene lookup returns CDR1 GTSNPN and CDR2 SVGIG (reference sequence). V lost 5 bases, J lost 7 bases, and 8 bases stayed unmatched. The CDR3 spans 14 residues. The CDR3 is CAWGDRGRIGGYTF. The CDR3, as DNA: TGTGCCTGGGGGGACAGGGGGCGGATTGGTGGCTACACCTTC.